This TCR beta chain was identified during a study of T cell repertoires and HLA-DP antigens (dated by TCRdb to 2017 to 2018). General notes on the study: The study used an in vitro model of CD4+ T cell alloreactivity in which transduced HeLa cells presented allogeneic HLA-DP. One alloantigen differed from self by one peptide-binding groove amino acid, whereas the other differed by ten, modelling structurally similar versus dissimilar alloantigens. The three donors were two male and one female, with ages ranging from the 18-to-29 to the 60-to-69 age band. Overall study results and their limits: Limitations included only a few donors, a non-physiological HeLa antigen-presenting system, and the use of total CD4+ responder cells. Average cumulative frequency of clones undetected before culture was roughly 36% against one allele and about 51% against the other. Naive and memory CD4+ repertoires were not analysed separately.

Trimming removed 2 bases from V and 5 bases from J; the gene matches leave 3 bases unexplained. Taken from the germline V gene, the CDR1 and CDR2 loops are MNHEY and SVGAGI. The CDR3 covers 14 residues, taking in both the cysteine and the phenylalanine. Here the CDR3 DNA is all that survives: 42 bases in frame from base 1. Following 15 days of expansion, the cultured CD4+ cells were restimulated for around 23 h using HeLa cells that expressed the same allogeneic DPB1. HeLa stimulator cells were retrovirally transduced with HLA-DPA1/DPB1, HLA-DM, invariant chain and CD80 to act as antigen-presenting cells. Magnetic bead negative selection was used to isolate untouched CD4+ T cells from Ficoll-separated PBMC, with purity averaging 97.7%. CD4+ responders were cocultured with 100 Gy-irradiated HeLa cells at a 3:1 ratio in medium containing around 50 U/mL IL-2 and 10% human AB serum. Untouched CD4+ T cells were isolated with magnetic beads from Ficoll-separated PBMC, and a purity of roughly 98% was reached with negligible CD8+ contamination. Peripheral blood mononuclear cells came from the buffy coats of a few healthy blood donors. CMV seronegative status was shared by all three donors. The DNeasy Blood & Tissue Kit was used to extract genomic DNA.

In regard to this clone: Nothing much larger sits one base from this clone, and base qualities are not available.

TCRB CDR3 regions were amplified with the immunoSEQ multiplex PCR using forward primers for 54 TRBV segments and reverse primers for 13 TRBJ segments. Cultured samples were sequenced at survey resolution, targeting approximately 60,000 T cell genomes. Sequencing of the amplicons was done on an Illumina HiSeq System, giving 87 bp reads that spanned the CDR3. Per the source publication's procedure: PCR and sequencing errors in the reads were corrected, and CDR3 regions were defined by aligning to IMGT reference sequences. Synthetic template pools were used to estimate counts of templates and unique rearrangements. Clonality was computed by subtracting Pielou's evenness from 1. Richness was estimated with the Daley-Smith estimator. Morisita's index was used to measure repertoire overlap. Clones found in cultured samples but undetected in the pre-culture repertoire of the corresponding donor were defined as low-abundance clones. Drawn from immuneACCESS, this table holds only the in-frame rearrangements with V and J called that TCRdb kept. Clones are partly lost; checked studies trace under half to an unresolved V gene and leave the rest unexplained. For V, J and clone size, that table is used; D and trimming come from the DNA. The sample profile shows 2,500 or so clones; roughly 70% of them were found once. Under 60% of the sample goes to the ten largest clones.

The V gene is TRBV6-5 and the J gene is TRBJ1-5, with TRBD1 matching 7 junction bases. Sample: CD137- CD4+ T cells from cultured PBMCs. The TCR sequence derives from a man aged 55 to 70 in good health and CMV-seronegative. The DNA sequence is TGTGCCAGCAGTTACAGACAGGGCGATCAGCCCCAGCATTTT. This encodes CASSYRQGDQPQHF.